The table lists the clone carrying this TCR beta chain with a count of one. As yet, its antigen is unknown. The PCR employed 60 Vbeta primers together with 13 Jbeta primers. This table comes from immunoSEQ multiplex PCR, and its TCRdb copy is limited to in-frame clones, with some not included. The sample has some 100,000 clones; 65% to 75% are singletons. Participants comprised healthy donors of bone marrow. The data are from a study of cytomegalovirus exposure and HLA in healthy donors. General observations from the study: Per a later analysis, HLA-associated TCR beta chains showed more clonal expansion than other, equally common TCR beta chains.

Trimming left V 6 bases short and J 4 bases short, with 13 bases between. CDR3 length equals 14 residues. Germline loops: CDR1 MDHEN, CDR2 SYDVKM. The receptor was derived from a woman aged 18-30 years in good health and CMV-seropositive. The gene calls are TRBV28 and TRBJ1-5, with D possibly TRBD1 on 5 matching bases. Sequenced input: PBMCs. The CDR3 protein is CASSRAGGNQPQHF. In nucleotides, the CDR3 is TGTGCCAGCAGCCGCGCGGGGGGGAATCAGCCCCAGCATTTT.